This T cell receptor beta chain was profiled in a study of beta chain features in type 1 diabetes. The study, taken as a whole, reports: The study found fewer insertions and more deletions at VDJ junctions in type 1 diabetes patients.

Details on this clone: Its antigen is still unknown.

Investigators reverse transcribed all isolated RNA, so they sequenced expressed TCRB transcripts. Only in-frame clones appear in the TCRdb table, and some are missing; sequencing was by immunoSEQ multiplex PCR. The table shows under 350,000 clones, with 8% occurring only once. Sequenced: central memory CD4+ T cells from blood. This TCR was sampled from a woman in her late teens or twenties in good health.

This CDR3 reads CASSQPGDGGTQYF. CDR3 DNA sequence: TGTGCCAGCAGCCAACCGGGGGACGGGGGGACCCAGTACTTC. This chain uses TRBV4-2 with TRBJ2-5, with D possibly TRBD2 on 6 matching bases. V was trimmed by 2 bases and J by 7 bases, leaving 14 bases between them. The CDR3 contains 14 residues. CDR1 is LGHNA, CDR2 YNFKEQ, per germline.